The 14 T cell receptor beta chains in this list originate from one sample, sequenced in a study of shared clonotypes between healthy human individuals. Using immunoSEQ multiplex PCR, the repertoire was profiled, and TCRdb retains in-frame clones only, with some absent. Found here are about a million clones, more than 60% of them singletons; the top ten hold approximately 1.5%. The sequencing sample was made of memory CD4+ T cells sorted from blood. The subset is: CD45RA-negative fraction. The receptors shown here come from a man in his late teens or twenties in good health.

The chain couples TRBV29-1 to TRBJ1-2, with D perhaps matching TRBD1 (6 bases). V lost 6 bases and J lost 2, with 16 bases in between. The germline V gene encodes CDR1 SQVTM and CDR2 ANQGSEA. CDR3 length: 14 residues. This chain's CDR3 is CSVTGTPPNYGYTF. Written as DNA, the CDR3 is TGCAGCGTGACCGGGACACCTCCAAACTATGGCTACACCTTC.

The rearrangement uses TRBV6-9 and TRBJ1-1; D is unclear. Trimming shortened V by 2 bases and J by 4 bases, and 20 bases separated the two germline ends. The germline V gene has CDR1 MNHGY and CDR2 SVAAGI. This CDR3 is built from 17 residues. The CDR3 loop is CASSYRLRRPTCTEAFF. The CDR3 bases are TGTGCCAGCAGTTATCGGCTCCGGCGTCCGACCTGCACTGAAGCTTTCTTT.

A note on this clone: Other DNA sequences in this specimen translate into the identical CDR3. The rearrangement uses TRBV9 and TRBJ1-6, with D uncertain. Trimming cost V 0 bases and J 6 bases, with 7 bases left between them. This CDR3 spans 14 amino acids. Looked up from germline, CDR1 is SGDLS and CDR2 is YYNGEE. The CDR3 nucleotides read TGTGCCAGCAGCGTAGGACTCATTAATTCACCCCTCCACTTT. This sequence encodes CASSVGLINSPLHF.

This clone has just a few counts. The CDR3 spells CASSGTGAGNTIYF. DNA of the CDR3: TGTGCCAGCAGTGGTACAGGGGCCGGAAACACCATATATTTT. This chain connects TRBV2 to TRBJ1-3; 7 bases map to TRBD1. Germline trimming cut 4 bases from V and 4 bases from J; bases unmatched to any gene: 4. Germline lookup yields CDR1 SNHLY and CDR2 FYNNEI. The CDR3 covers 14 residues.

The genes are TRBV10-3 and TRBJ1-3, with D perhaps matching TRBD1 (5 bases). The CDR3 loop spans 12 amino acids. Trimming left V 10 bases short and J 0 bases short, with 7 bases between. Germline V gene data show CDR1 as ENHRY and CDR2 as SYGVKD. The CDR3: CASQGSGNTIYF. CDR3 nucleotide sequence: TGTGCCAGCCAGGGCTCTGGAAACACCATATATTTT.

The chain carries TRBV5-4 and TRBJ1-1; the D is unclear. Trimming left V 3 bases short and J 1 base short, with 7 bases between. Per the germline V gene, CDR1 is SGHNT and CDR2 is YYREEE (reference sequence). CDR3 size: 13 residues. CDR3 DNA sequence: TGTGCCAGCAGCTCCACACGGAACACTGAAGCTTTCTTT. Translation: CASSSTRNTEAFF.

The V gene is TRBV10-1, the J gene TRBJ2-5; a weak D match, TRBD1 (5 bases). With 2 bases removed from V and 8 bases from J, the gap between germline ends came to 6 bases. CDR1 WNHNN and CDR2 SYGVQD come from the germline V gene (reference sequence). The CDR3 runs 11 residues. CDR3 region: CASSEGQTQYF. CDR3 bases: TGCGCCAGCAGTGAGGGACAAACCCAGTACTTC.

CDR3 residues: CASSLPGTGITEAFF. The CDR3 DNA follows: TGTGCCAGCAGCTTGCCCGGGACAGGGATCACTGAAGCTTTCTTT. The chain joins TRBV5-4 to TRBJ1-1; 9 bases agree with TRBD1. Per the germline V gene, CDR1 is SGHNT and CDR2 is YYREEE (reference sequence). This CDR3 region has 15 residues. The V gene end was trimmed by 1 base and the J gene end by 4 bases; junction bases not matched to a gene: 5.

A few counts support this clone. The genes are TRBV2 and TRBJ1-3; unclear D gene. Trimming pared 2 bases from V and 0 bases from J, leaving 11 bases between. Germline CDR1 is SNHLY and CDR2 is FYNNEI. The CDR3 is 16 residues long. CDR3 DNA: TGTGCCAGCAGTGAAATGGTGGGTCTCTCTGGAAACACCATATATTTT. This sequence encodes CASSEMVGLSGNTIYF.

V gene TRBV19 combines with J gene TRBJ2-7; either TRBD1 or TRBD2 may fit D (5 bases each). Germline V gene data show CDR1 as LNHDA and CDR2 as SQIVND (reference sequence). This CDR3 has 12 residues. The germline V and J ends were trimmed by 4 bases and 4 bases, with 8 bases remaining between them. The CDR3 reads CASSRGVYEQYF. In nucleotides, the CDR3 is TGTGCCAGTAGTAGAGGGGTGTACGAGCAGTACTTC.

This chain links TRBV9 with TRBJ2-1; D call uncertain. V lost 0 bases and J lost 6, with 10 bases in between. In germline, CDR1 is SGDLS, CDR2 YYNGEE. The CDR3 consists of 14 residues. The DNA for the CDR3 is TGTGCCAGCAGCGTAGGTCCAAAAGCCAATGAGCAGTTCTTC. Translation gives CASSVGPKANEQFF.

This rearrangement joins TRBV9 to TRBJ1-1, with 9 positions matching TRBD1. Germline V lookup: CDR1 SGDLS, CDR2 YYNGEE. Trimming cost V 4 bases and J 4 bases; bases outside gene matches: 17. The CDR3 length is 18 residues. CDR3 sequence (DNA): TGTGCCAGCAGCTTGACCTCTTGGGACAGGGCTTTGGGCACTGAAGCTTTCTTT. As protein: CASSLTSWDRALGTEAFF.

The gene calls are TRBV4-3 and TRBJ2-5; a weak D match, TRBD2 (6 bases). The germline V gene encodes CDR1 LGHNA and CDR2 YSLEER. Deletions cut 3 bases from V and 1 base from J, with 15 bases between. CDR3 size: 16 residues. The CDR3 nucleotides read TGCGCCAGCAGCCAGGACCTAATAGCGGCCCAAGAGACCCAGTACTTC. This gives the protein CASSQDLIAAQETQYF.

The chain carries TRBV10-1 and TRBJ1-6; TRBD1 matches 8 bases. With V trimmed by 6 bases and J by 9 bases, 10 bases remained unmatched. The length of the CDR3 is 15 residues. The V gene's germline CDR1 is WNHNN and CDR2 SYGVQD (reference sequence). The CDR3 region is CASSQAGQGRSPLHF. The CDR3 region has the DNA TGCGCCAGCAGCCAAGCCGGACAGGGACGTTCACCCCTCCACTTT.